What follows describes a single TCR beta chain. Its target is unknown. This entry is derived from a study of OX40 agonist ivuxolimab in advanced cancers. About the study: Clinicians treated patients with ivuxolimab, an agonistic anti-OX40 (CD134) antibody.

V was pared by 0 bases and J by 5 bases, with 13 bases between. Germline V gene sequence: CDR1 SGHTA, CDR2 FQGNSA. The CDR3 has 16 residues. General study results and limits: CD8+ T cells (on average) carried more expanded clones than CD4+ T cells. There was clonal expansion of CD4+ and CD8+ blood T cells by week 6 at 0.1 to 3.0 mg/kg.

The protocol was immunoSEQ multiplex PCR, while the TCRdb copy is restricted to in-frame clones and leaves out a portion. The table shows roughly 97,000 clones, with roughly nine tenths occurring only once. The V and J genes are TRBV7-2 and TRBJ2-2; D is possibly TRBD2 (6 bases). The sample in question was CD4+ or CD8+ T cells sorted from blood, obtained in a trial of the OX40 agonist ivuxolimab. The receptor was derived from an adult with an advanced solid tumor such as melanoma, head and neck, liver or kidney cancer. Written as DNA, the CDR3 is TGTGCCAGCAGCTTAGCGTACCGGGAGCGGACCGGGGAGCTGTTTTTT. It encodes CASSLAYRERTGELFF.